Shown below are 7 T cell receptor beta chains from a single sample sequenced in a study of blood T cell repertoires in COVID-19. This table comes from immunoSEQ multiplex PCR, and its TCRdb copy is limited to in-frame clones, with some not included. Among 100,000 to 150,000 clones listed, about 82% were seen once. Sequenced sample: peripheral blood. These receptors came from a man aged 60-69 years with active or convalescent COVID-19.

Here the CDR3 DNA reads TGTGCCAGCAGTTTAAGCGGGGAGACAGGGGGAGCCTCCTATGGCTACACCTTC. This encodes CASSLSGETGGASYGYTF. The gene calls are TRBV28 and TRBJ1-2; TRBD1 agrees at 9 bases. This CDR3 is 18 amino acids long. With 2 bases clipped from V and 4 bases from J, the junction kept 14 bases outside the gene matches. The germline gives CDR1 MDHEN, CDR2 SYDVKM.

V is TRBV24-1 and J is TRBJ1-6; D is undetermined. Per germline, CDR1 KGHDR and CDR2 SFDVKD. V was trimmed by 1 base and J by 7 bases, leaving 7 bases between them. CDR3 length equals 14 residues. DNA for the CDR3: TGTGCCACCAGTGATTTCCGGGAGAATTCACCCCTCCACTTT. Translating it yields CATSDFRENSPLHF.

The chain couples TRBV30 to TRBJ1-2; tentatively, D is TRBD1 (5 bases). The germline V and J ends were trimmed by 5 bases and 3 bases, with 10 bases remaining between them. The CDR3 contains 12 residues. The germline V gene has CDR1 GTSNPN and CDR2 SVGIG (reference sequence). The DNA for the CDR3 is TGTGCCTGGGTCACAGGCGACTATGGCTACACCTTC. Its protein is CAWVTGDYGYTF.

This chain links TRBV7-9 with TRBJ1-1; 7 bases align to TRBD1. The CDR3 length is 15 residues. The V gene end was trimmed by 4 bases and the J gene end by 1 base; junction bases not matched to a gene: 6. Looked up from germline, CDR1 is SEHNR and CDR2 is FQNEAQ (reference sequence). CDR3 nucleotide sequence: TGTGCCAGCAGCTCATACAGGGGTTCGAACACTGAAGCTTTCTTT. Its translation: CASSSYRGSNTEAFF.

Turning to this clone: The junction departs from the called germline gene at one end, perhaps through a read error. CDR3 protein: CATGDSGSREVYESTDTQYF. The CDR3 region has the DNA TGTGCCACCGGTGATAGCGGGAGTCGGGAAGTTTACGAGAGCACAGATACGCAGTATTTT. The chain links TRBV24-1 to TRBJ2-3; TRBD2 agrees at 9 bases. The CDR3 covers 20 residues. Germline V gives CDR1 KGHDR, CDR2 SFDVKD.

The V call is TRBV15, the J call TRBJ1-5; D might be TRBD1 (5 bases). Germline lookup yields CDR1 LNHNV and CDR2 YYDKDF (reference sequence). Trimming left V 2 bases short and J 7 bases short, with 18 bases between. CDR3 length equals 16 residues. Here the CDR3 reads CATSRSRSGGEQPQHF. In nucleotides, the CDR3 is TGTGCCACCAGCAGATCCCGGTCGGGGGGGGAACAGCCCCAGCATTTT.

This chain connects TRBV4-1 to TRBJ1-1, with 8 bases lining up with TRBD1. Looked up from germline, CDR1 is MGHRA and CDR2 is YSYEKL. This CDR3 contains 18 residues. V shed 0 bases and J 0 bases; nucleotides not matched to a gene: 9. DNA of the CDR3: TGCGCCAGCAGCCAAGATCGACAGGGGTGGTCGGTGAACACTGAAGCTTTCTTT. This gives the protein CASSQDRQGWSVNTEAFF.